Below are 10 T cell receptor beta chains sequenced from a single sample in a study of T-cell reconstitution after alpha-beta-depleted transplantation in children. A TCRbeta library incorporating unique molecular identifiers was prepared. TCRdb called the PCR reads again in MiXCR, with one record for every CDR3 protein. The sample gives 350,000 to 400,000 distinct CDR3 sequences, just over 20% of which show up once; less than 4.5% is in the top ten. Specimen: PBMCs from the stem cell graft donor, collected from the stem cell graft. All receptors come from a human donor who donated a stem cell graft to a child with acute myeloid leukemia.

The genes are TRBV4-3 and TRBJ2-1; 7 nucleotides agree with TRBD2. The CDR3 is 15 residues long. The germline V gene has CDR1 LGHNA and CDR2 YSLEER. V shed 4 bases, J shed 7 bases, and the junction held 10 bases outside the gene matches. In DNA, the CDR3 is TGCGCCAGCAGCCGACATAGGACTAGTCGGAATGAGCAGTTCTTC. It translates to CASSRHRTSRNEQFF.

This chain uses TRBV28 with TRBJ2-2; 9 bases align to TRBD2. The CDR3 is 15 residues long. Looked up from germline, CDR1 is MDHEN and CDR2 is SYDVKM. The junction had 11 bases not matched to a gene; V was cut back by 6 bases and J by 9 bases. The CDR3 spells CASRKTSGPYWELFF. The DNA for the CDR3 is TGTGCCAGCAGAAAGACTAGCGGCCCATACTGGGAGCTGTTTTTT.

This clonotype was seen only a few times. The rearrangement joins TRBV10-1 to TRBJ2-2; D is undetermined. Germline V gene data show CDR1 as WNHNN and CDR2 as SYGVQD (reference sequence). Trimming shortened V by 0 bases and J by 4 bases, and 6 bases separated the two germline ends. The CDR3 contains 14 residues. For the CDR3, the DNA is TGCGCCAGCAGTGAGTCATTCGGCACCGGGGAGCTGTTTTTT. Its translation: CASSESFGTGELFF.

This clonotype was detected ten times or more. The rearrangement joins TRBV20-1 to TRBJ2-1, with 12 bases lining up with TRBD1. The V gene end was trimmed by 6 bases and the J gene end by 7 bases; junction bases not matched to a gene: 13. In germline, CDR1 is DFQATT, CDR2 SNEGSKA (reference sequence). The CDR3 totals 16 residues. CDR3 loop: CSAGTPGQGAYNEQFF. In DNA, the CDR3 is TGCAGTGCCGGCACTCCGGGACAGGGGGCGTATAATGAGCAGTTCTTC.

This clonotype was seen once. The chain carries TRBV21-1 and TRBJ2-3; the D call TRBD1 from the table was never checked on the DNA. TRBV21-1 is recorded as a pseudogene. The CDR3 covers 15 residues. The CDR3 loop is CASSKRDSSTDTQYF. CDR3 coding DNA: TGTGCCAGCAGCAAACGGGACAGTAGCACAGATACGCAGTATTTT.

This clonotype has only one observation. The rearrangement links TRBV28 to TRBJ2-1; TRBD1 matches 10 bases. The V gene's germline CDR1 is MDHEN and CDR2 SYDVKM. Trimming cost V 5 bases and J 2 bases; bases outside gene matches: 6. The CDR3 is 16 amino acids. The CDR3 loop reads CASSDGTGAPYNEQFF. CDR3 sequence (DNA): TGTGCCAGCAGTGACGGGACAGGGGCTCCCTACAATGAGCAGTTCTTC.

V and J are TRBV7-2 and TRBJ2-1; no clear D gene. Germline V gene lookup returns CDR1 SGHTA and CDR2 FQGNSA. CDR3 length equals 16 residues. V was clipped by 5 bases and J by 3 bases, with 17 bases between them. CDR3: CASSGWSSVSYNEQFF. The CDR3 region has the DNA TGTGCCAGCAGCGGCTGGAGCTCCGTTAGCTACAATGAGCAGTTCTTC.

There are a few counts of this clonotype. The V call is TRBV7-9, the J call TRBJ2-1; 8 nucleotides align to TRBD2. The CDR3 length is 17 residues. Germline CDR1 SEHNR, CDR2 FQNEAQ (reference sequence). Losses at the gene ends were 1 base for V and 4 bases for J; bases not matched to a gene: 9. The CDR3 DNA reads TGTGCCAGCAGCTTAGGTCGGGCGGGAGGCCAATACAATGAGCAGTTCTTC. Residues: CASSLGRAGGQYNEQFF.

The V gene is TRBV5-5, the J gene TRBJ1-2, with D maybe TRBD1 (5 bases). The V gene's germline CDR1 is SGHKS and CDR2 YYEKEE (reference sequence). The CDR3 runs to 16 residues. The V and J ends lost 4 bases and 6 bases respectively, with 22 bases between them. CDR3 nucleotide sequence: TGTGCCAGCAGCCTAATTGGGGCAGGGTATGGGGATGGCTACACCTTC. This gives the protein CASSLIGAGYGDGYTF.

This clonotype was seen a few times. CDR3 region: CASSLFGAETQYF. CDR3 DNA: TGTGCCAGCAGTTTATTTGGGGCGGAGACCCAGTACTTC. The chain uses TRBV27 and TRBJ2-5, with D perhaps TRBD1 (5 bases). V dropped 1 base and J dropped 5 bases, with 8 bases sitting between them. CDR3 length equals 13 residues. CDR1 MNHEY and CDR2 SMNVEV come from the germline V gene (reference sequence).